A single sample is the source of the 16 T cell receptor beta chains below, sequenced in a study of chemoradiotherapy in HPV16-positive cancers. The repertoire was sequenced with immunoSEQ multiplex PCR; TCRdb's copy has only in-frame clones and lacks some. Seen here are fewer than 8,500 clones, 80% to 90% observed once, and the top ten hold around 9%. Sequences were derived from tumor tissue, sampled from a patient who underwent chemoradiotherapy. The receptors come from a human donor with HPV-associated anogenital cancer.

This chain links TRBV10-3 with TRBJ1-2, with 7 bases aligning to TRBD1. CDR3 length: 13 amino acids. Germline CDR1 ENHRY, CDR2 SYGVKD. The junction had 6 bases not matched to a gene; V was cut back by 6 bases and J by 5 bases. CDR3 sequence: CAIRETGEYGYTF. CDR3 nucleotides: TGTGCCATCAGGGAAACAGGGGAATATGGCTACACCTTC.

The chain recombines TRBV15 with TRBJ2-5; D tentatively fits TRBD1 or TRBD2 (5 bases each). Germline V gene lookup returns CDR1 LNHNV and CDR2 YYDKDF (reference sequence). V shed 5 bases and J shed 6 bases, with 16 bases lying between them. The CDR3 contains 14 residues. CDR3 in DNA: TGTGCCACCAGCTTCAGGGAGTCCTTGAAGACCCAGTACTTC. This gives the protein CATSFRESLKTQYF.

V is TRBV19 and J is TRBJ2-4; 13 bases agree with TRBD2. Trimming cost V 4 bases and J 7 bases; bases outside gene matches: 7. There are 16 residues in the CDR3. Germline V gene lookup returns CDR1 LNHDA and CDR2 SQIVND (reference sequence). CDR3 region: CASSSSPGLAGNIQYF. As DNA, the CDR3 is TGTGCCAGTAGTAGCTCACCGGGACTAGCGGGGAACATTCAGTACTTC.

A remark on this clone: Its ends do not fully match the called genes, so a read error is possible. Other DNA sequences in the sample encode the same CDR3. The rearrangement uses TRBV27 and TRBJ2-2; maybe TRBD2 (5 bases). The CDR3 is made up of 13 amino acids. Germline assignment: CDR1 MNHEY and CDR2 SMNVEV (reference sequence). The DNA for the CDR3 is TGTGCCAGCAGTATTTGGGGTACCGGGGAACTGTTTTTT. Residues: CASSIWGTGELFF.

Of note for this clone: One junction end disagrees with the germline gene, perhaps due to a read error. The J gene is TRBJ2-7, the V gene TRBV19; 11 bases are a match to TRBD1. The CDR3 contains 14 residues. Germline CDR1 LNHDA, CDR2 SQIVND (reference sequence). The CDR3 protein is CASKDRGPSYEQYF. CDR3 in DNA: TGTGCAAGTAAGGACAGGGGGCCCTCCTACGAGCAGTACTTC.

This chain uses TRBV7-9 with TRBJ2-1, with 9 bases aligning to TRBD1. Germline CDR1 reads SEHNR; CDR2 reads FQNEAQ (reference sequence). The CDR3 contains 12 residues. Trimming took 4 bases from V and 9 from J; bases not matched to a gene: 1. The CDR3 protein is CASSSGQGEQFF. The DNA for the CDR3 is TGTGCCAGCAGCTCGGGACAGGGTGAGCAGTTCTTC.

The chain links TRBV10-2 to TRBJ1-1; possible D gene TRBD1, 5 bases. This CDR3 comprises 12 residues. Germline values: CDR1 WSHSY, CDR2 SAAADI. The germline V and J ends were trimmed by 5 bases and 4 bases, with 8 bases remaining between them. The CDR3 nucleotides read TGCGCCAGCAGTAAGGGGCTCACTGAAGCTTTCTTT. This codes for CASSKGLTEAFF.

This clone occurred once. The chain links TRBV30 to TRBJ2-7; D possibly corresponds to TRBD2 (6 bases). The CDR3 is 13 residues long. From germline, CDR1 is GTSNPN and CDR2 SVGIG (reference sequence). Deletions cut 2 bases from V and 7 bases from J, with 15 bases between. CDR3 sequence: CAWSSFTRGEQYF. In nucleotides, the CDR3 is TGTGCCTGGAGTAGCTTTACCCGGGGGGAGCAGTACTTC.

In the case of this clone: Mismatch with germline at one junction end may stem from a read error. The chain has TRBV30 and TRBJ1-2; maybe TRBD1 (5 bases). This CDR3 has 12 residues. Germline V gene sequence: CDR1 GTSNPN, CDR2 SVGIG (reference sequence). CDR3 DNA sequence: TGTGCTTGGAGGGGCCGCGACTATGGCTACACCTTC. Translating gives CAWRGRDYGYTF.

This chain uses TRBV1 with TRBJ2-7; the table assigns TRBD2, which was not confirmed against the DNA. TRBV1 is tagged as a pseudogene. The CDR3 consists of 11 residues. The CDR3: CTSSQPREQYF. In DNA, the CDR3 is TGCACCAGCAGCCAACCTCGGGAGCAGTACTTC.

This sequence joins TRBV9 and TRBJ2-3; TRBD2 aligns across 10 bases. V dropped 7 bases and J dropped 7; count of bases not matched to a gene: 15. The germline V gene has CDR1 SGDLS and CDR2 YYNGEE. CDR3 length equals 16 residues. The CDR3 DNA sequence: TGTGCCAGCGCACGAACCGGGACTAGCGAAACGAATACGCAGTATTTT. Residues: CASARTGTSETNTQYF.

The chain couples TRBV10-3 to TRBJ2-1, with 8 bases matching TRBD2. V lost 4 bases, J lost 5 bases, and 10 bases stayed unmatched. The CDR3 contains 16 residues. The germline CDR1 and CDR2 sequences are ENHRY and SYGVKD. The CDR3 sequence: CAISAGLTGGNNEQFF. Written as DNA, the CDR3 is TGTGCCATCAGTGCCGGTCTAACGGGAGGGAACAATGAGCAGTTCTTC.

The CDR3 reads CASSFHPSSGTEAFF. The CDR3 nucleotides read TGTGCCAGCAGCTTCCATCCGTCTTCGGGCACTGAAGCTTTCTTT. The chain combines TRBV5-8 with TRBJ1-1; no reliable D call. CDR3 length: 15 amino acids. With 2 bases removed from V and 4 bases from J, the gap between germline ends came to 15 bases. CDR1 is SGHTS, CDR2 YDEGEE, per germline.

This clone was picked up one time. The chain joins TRBV25-1 to TRBJ1-5; D is unclear. Germline lookup yields CDR1 MGHDK and CDR2 SYGVNS. V lost 4 bases and J 0 bases, leaving 13 bases between the germline ends. CDR3 size: 16 residues. Here the CDR3 reads CASSAAGPYSNQPQHF. The CDR3 nucleotides are TGTGCCAGCAGTGCGGCAGGACCCTATAGCAATCAGCCCCAGCATTTT.

The V and J genes are TRBV18 and TRBJ1-3; D is ambiguous. The V and J ends lost 4 bases and 3 bases respectively, with 10 bases between them. This CDR3 has 14 residues. Germline values: CDR1 KGHSH, CDR2 LQKENI. The CDR3 region is CASSLAGYGNTIYF. The CDR3 DNA reads as TGTGCCAGCTCACTCGCGGGGTATGGAAACACCATATATTTT.

CDR3 loop: CASSASGTSNEQFF. CDR3 nucleotide sequence: TGTGCCAGCAGTGCCTCCGGGACCAGCAATGAGCAGTTCTTC. V and J are TRBV6-4 and TRBJ2-1, with D possibly called TRBD1 or TRBD2 (5 bases each). CDR1 MRHNA and CDR2 SNTAGT come from the germline V gene. Between the trimmed V and J ends, which lost 4 bases and 6 bases, there was a span of 13 bases. The CDR3 is 14 residues long.